This TCR beta chain was obtained from a study of T cells after yellow fever vaccination. There are many counts of this clonotype. The length of the CDR3 is 13 residues. V lost 0 bases to trimming and J lost 8 bases, with 11 bases between them. Germline V gene lookup returns CDR1 SGHRS and CDR2 YFSETQ. From the 5' RACE reads, TCRdb called clonotypes with MiXCR, one entry per CDR3 protein. The profile shows a few hundred thousand distinct CDR3 sequences, around 5.2% of them singletons. J is TRBJ1-2 and V is TRBV5-1, with D hard to call. Specimen: CD4+ T cells sorted from PBMCs, collected on the day of the yellow fever booster vaccination. The TCR sequence derives from a man between 18 and 35 years old who received the YFV17D yellow fever vaccine. The CDR3 loop is CASSLAQGGGYTF. The CDR3 DNA reads as TGCGCCAGCAGCTTGGCCCAAGGAGGAGGCTACACCTTC. Complete variable domain (other parts from reference TRBV5-1 and TRBJ1-2): KAGVTQTPRYLIKTRGQQVTLSCSPISGHRSVSWYQQTPGQGLQFLFEYFSETQRNKGNFPGRFSGRQFSNSRSEMNVSTLELGDSALYLCASSLAQGGGYTFGSGTRLTVV.